The clone carrying this T cell receptor (beta chain) occurred many times. What it binds is unknown. Trimming took off 9 bases at V and 11 bases at J, with 17 bases between the two ends. The CDR3 contains 11 residues. TCR beta CDR3 regions were amplified from RNA. The primer set for the first-round RT-PCR of the TCR CDR3 was HTBI. Via MiXCR, TCRdb re-called the multiplex PCR reads, giving one row per CDR3 protein. Here the sample spans hundreds of thousands of distinct CDR3 sequences, approximately 15% being singletons. The study enrolled patients aged 18 to 65 with newly diagnosed hyperthyroidism of under 2 months' duration. The data were taken from a study of T cells in Graves' hyperthyroidism and ophthalmopathy. Study-wide points: Blood held most thyroid clonotypes expanded above 0.001 frequency. Ophthalmopathy and stable hyperthyroidism were told apart by a 13 V-J model.

Sample: blood. The chain carries TRBV12-3 or TRBV12-4 and TRBJ2-7; possible D gene TRBD1, 5 bases. This TCR came from a woman aged 18-29 years with Graves' hyperthyroidism. CDR3 DNA sequence: TGTGCCAGTAGGATGGGGCCCAAGGAGTACTTC. This gives the protein CASRMGPKEYF.